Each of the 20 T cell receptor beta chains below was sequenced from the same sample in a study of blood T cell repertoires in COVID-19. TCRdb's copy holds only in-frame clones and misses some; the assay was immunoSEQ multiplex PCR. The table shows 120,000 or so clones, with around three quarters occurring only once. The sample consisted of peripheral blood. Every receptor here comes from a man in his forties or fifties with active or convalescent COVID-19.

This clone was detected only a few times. The CDR3 nucleotides are TGTGCCAGCGGCCGAGACAGTAATCAGCCCCAGCATTTT. Its translation: CASGRDSNQPQHF. This rearrangement joins TRBV27 to TRBJ1-5, with D possibly being TRBD1 (5 bases). The germline V gene encodes CDR1 MNHEY and CDR2 SMNVEV (reference sequence). The CDR3 is 13 residues long. The germline V and J ends were trimmed by 8 bases and 4 bases, with 12 bases remaining between them.

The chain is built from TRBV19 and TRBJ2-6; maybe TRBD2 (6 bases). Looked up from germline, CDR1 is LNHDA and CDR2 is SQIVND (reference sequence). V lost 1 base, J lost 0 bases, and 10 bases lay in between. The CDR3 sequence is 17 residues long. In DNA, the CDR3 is TGTGCCAGTAGTATAGTACGGGGGTCCTCTGGGGCCAACGTCCTGACTTTC. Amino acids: CASSIVRGSSGANVLTF.

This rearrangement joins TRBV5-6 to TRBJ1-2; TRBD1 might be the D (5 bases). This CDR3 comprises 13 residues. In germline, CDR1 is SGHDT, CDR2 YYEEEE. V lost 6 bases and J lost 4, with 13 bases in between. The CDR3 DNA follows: TGTGCCAGCAACTGGGGGGAAGGCTATGGCTACACCTTC. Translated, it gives CASNWGEGYGYTF.

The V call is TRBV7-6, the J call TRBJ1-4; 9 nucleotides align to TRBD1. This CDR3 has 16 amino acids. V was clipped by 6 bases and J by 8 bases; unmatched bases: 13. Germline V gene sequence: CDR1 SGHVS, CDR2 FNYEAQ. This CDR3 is CASSSHGTGIREKLFF. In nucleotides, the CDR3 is TGTGCCAGCAGTTCTCACGGGACAGGGATTAGAGAAAAACTGTTTTTT. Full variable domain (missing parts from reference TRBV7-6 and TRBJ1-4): GAGVSQSPRYKVTKRGQDVALRCDPISGHVSLYWYRQALGQGPEFLTYFNYEAQQDKSGLPNDRFSAERPEGSISTLTIQRTEQRDSAMYRCASSSHGTGIREKLFFGSGTQLSVL.

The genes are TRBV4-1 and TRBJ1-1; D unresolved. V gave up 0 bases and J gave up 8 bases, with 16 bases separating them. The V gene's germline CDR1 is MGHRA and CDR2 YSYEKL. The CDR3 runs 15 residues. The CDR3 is CASSQDVSAVSEAFF. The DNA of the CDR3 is TGCGCCAGCAGCCAAGATGTATCGGCGGTATCGGAAGCTTTCTTT.

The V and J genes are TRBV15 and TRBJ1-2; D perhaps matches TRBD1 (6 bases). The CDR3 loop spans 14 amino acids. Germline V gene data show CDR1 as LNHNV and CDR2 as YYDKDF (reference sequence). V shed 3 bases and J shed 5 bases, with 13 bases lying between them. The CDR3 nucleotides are TGTGCCACCAGCAGGGGGGGGCAAGATTATGGCTACACCTTC. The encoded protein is CATSRGGQDYGYTF. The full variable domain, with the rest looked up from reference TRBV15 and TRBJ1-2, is DAMVIQNPRYQVTQFGKPVTLSCSQTLNHNVMYWYQQKSSQAPKLLFHYYDKDFNNEADTPDNFQSRRPNTSFCFLDIRSPGLGDTAMYLCATSRGGQDYGYTFGSGTRLTVV.

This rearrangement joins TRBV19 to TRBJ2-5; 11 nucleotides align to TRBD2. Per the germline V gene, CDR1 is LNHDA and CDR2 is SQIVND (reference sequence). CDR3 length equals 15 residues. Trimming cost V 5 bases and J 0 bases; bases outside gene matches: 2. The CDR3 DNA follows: TGTGCCAGTAGTCCGGGACTAGCGGACCAAGAGACCCAGTACTTC. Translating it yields CASSPGLADQETQYF.

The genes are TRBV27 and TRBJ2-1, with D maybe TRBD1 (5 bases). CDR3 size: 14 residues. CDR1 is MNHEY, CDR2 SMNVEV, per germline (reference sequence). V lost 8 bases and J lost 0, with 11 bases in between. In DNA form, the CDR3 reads TGTGCCAGCCGAGGACAATACTCCTACAATGAGCAGTTCTTC. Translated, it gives CASRGQYSYNEQFF.

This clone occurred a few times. For the CDR3, the DNA is TGTGCCAGCTCTCGGGAGCCCCTTCCCTACGAGCAGTACTTC. Its protein product is CASSREPLPYEQYF. This sequence joins TRBV7-9 and TRBJ2-7; D perhaps matches TRBD2 (6 bases). The germline V gene encodes CDR1 SEHNR and CDR2 FQNEAQ (reference sequence). The CDR3 is made up of 14 amino acids. V lost 8 bases and J lost 2, with 16 bases in between.

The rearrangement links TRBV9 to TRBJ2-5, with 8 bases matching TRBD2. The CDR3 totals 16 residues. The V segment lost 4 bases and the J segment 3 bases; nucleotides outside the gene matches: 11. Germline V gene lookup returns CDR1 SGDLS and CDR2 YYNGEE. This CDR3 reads CASSPRTSILEETQYF. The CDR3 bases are TGTGCCAGCAGCCCCAGGACTAGCATCCTTGAAGAGACCCAGTACTTC.

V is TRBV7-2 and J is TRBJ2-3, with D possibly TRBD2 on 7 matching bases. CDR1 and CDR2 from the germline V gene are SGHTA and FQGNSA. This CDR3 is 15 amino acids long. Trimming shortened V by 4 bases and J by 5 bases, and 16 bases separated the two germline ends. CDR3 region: CASSSRGGVGDTQYF. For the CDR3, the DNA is TGTGCCAGCAGCTCTAGGGGGGGCGTGGGAGATACGCAGTATTTT.

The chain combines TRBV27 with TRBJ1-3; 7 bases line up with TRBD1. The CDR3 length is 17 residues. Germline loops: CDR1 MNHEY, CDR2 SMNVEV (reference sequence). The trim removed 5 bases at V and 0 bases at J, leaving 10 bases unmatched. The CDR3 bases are TGTGCCAGCAGTCCCGACCGGGACAGCTACTCTGGAAACACCATATATTTT. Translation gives CASSPDRDSYSGNTIYF.

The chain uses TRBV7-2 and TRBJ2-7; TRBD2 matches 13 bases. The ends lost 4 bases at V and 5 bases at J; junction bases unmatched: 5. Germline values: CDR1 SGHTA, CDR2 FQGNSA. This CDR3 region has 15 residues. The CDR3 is CASSSTSGGADEQYF. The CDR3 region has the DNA TGTGCCAGCAGCTCTACTAGCGGGGGGGCGGACGAGCAGTACTTC. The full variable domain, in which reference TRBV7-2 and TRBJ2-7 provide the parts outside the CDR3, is GAGVSQSPSNKVTEKGKDVELRCDPISGHTALYWYRQSLGQGLEFLIYFQGNSAPDKSGLPSDRFSAERTGGSVSTLTIQRTQQEDSAVYLCASSSTSGGADEQYFGPGTRLTVT.

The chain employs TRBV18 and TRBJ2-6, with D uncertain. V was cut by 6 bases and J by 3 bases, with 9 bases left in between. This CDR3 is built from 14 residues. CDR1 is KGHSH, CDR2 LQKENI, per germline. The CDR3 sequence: CASSPSGGANVLTF. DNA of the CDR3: TGTGCCAGCTCCCCTTCGGGTGGGGCCAACGTCCTGACTTTC.

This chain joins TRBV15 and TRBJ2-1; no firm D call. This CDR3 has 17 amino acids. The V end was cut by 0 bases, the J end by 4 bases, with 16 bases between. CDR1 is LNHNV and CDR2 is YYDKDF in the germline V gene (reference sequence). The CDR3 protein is CATSREMRRNVYNEQFF. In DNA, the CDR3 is TGTGCCACCAGCAGAGAAATGCGGAGAAACGTTTACAATGAGCAGTTCTTC.

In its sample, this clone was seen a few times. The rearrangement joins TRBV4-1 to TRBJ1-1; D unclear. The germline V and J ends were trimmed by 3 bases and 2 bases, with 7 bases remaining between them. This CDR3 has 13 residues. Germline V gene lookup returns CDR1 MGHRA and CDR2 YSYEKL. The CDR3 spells CASSHLTNTEAFF. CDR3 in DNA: TGCGCCAGCAGCCACCTAACCAACACTGAAGCTTTCTTT.

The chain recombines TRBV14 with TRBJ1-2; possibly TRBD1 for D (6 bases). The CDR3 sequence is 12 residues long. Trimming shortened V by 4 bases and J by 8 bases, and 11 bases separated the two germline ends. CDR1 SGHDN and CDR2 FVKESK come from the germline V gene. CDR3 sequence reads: CASSLGQRGYTF. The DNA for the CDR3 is TGTGCCAGCAGCCTCGGACAGCGGGGCTACACCTTC.

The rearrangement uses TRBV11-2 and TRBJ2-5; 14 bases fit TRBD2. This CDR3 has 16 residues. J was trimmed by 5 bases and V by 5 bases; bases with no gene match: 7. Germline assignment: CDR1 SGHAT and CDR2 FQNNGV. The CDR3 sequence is CASSMTSGGAMETQYF. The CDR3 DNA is TGTGCCAGCAGCATGACTAGCGGGGGGGCGATGGAGACCCAGTACTTC.

The CDR3 bases are TGTGCCAGCAGCGATCTGACAGGGCCTGGAAACACCATATATTTT. This translates into CASSDLTGPGNTIYF. The rearrangement links TRBV9 to TRBJ1-3, with 7 bases fitting TRBD1. V shed 3 bases, J shed 2 bases, and the junction held 5 bases outside the gene matches. CDR1 SGDLS and CDR2 YYNGEE come from the germline V gene. The CDR3 extends over 15 amino acids.

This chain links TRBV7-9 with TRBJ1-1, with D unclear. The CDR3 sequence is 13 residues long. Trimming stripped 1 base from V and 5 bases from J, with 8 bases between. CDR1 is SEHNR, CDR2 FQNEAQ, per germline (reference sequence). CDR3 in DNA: TGTGCCAGCAGCTTAGAAGAGGGAACTGAAGCTTTCTTT. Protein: CASSLEEGTEAFF.